The 6 T cell receptor beta chains in this list originate from one sample, sequenced in a study of beta chain features in type 1 diabetes. General study results and limits: Moderately but significantly shorter TCRB CDR3s were found in Type 1 diabetes patients in all four CD4+ subsets.

Antigens for these TCRs are unknown. Investigators reverse transcribed all isolated RNA, so they sequenced expressed TCRB transcripts. The repertoire was sequenced with immunoSEQ multiplex PCR; TCRdb's copy has only in-frame clones and lacks some. The table lists 28,000 or so clones, 65% of them singletons. Sequenced: Tregs from blood. Receptors were obtained from a woman in her twenties or thirties with type 1 diabetes.

This sequence joins TRBV6-6 and TRBJ1-2, with 12 bases matching TRBD1. The germline CDR1 and CDR2 sequences are MNHNY and SVGAGI (reference sequence). V lost 4 bases, J lost 4 bases, and 4 bases stayed unmatched. The CDR3 runs 15 residues. The CDR3 loop is CASSWDRGLVYGYTF. The CDR3 nucleotides read TGTGCCAGCAGTTGGGACAGGGGGCTAGTCTATGGCTACACCTTC.

The sample holds one count of this clone. For the CDR3, the DNA is TGTGCCAGCAGCTTGCAGGGGCCTTATGGCTACACCTTC. Its translation: CASSLQGPYGYTF. The chain couples TRBV7-9 to TRBJ1-2, with D possibly matching TRBD1 (6 bases). The CDR3 spans 13 residues. Germline V CDR1 and CDR2: SEHNR, FQNEAQ (reference sequence). V was cut by 3 bases and J by 5 bases, with 10 bases left in between. The variable domain in full, with the rest retrieved from reference TRBV7-9 and TRBJ1-2, is DTGVSQNPRHKITKRGQNVTFRCDPISEHNRLYWYRQTLGQGPEFLTYFQNEAQLEKSRLLSDRFSAERPKGSFSTLEIQRTEQGDSAMYLCASSLQGPYGYTFGSGTRLTVV.

This rearrangement joins TRBV28 to TRBJ1-4; a weak D match, TRBD1 (5 bases). The ends were cut back, 7 bases at V and 8 bases at J, with 14 bases in the middle. This CDR3 comprises 13 residues. Germline assignment: CDR1 MDHEN and CDR2 SYDVKM. CDR3 coding DNA: TGTGCCAGCACATCGGGGGGGGACGAAAAACTGTTTTTT. Its protein is CASTSGGDEKLFF. Combining the CDR3 with reference TRBV28 and TRBJ1-4 gives the whole variable domain DVKVTQSSRYLVKRTGEKVFLECVQDMDHENMFWYRQDPGLGLRLIYFSYDVKMKEKGDIPEGYSVSREKKERFSLILESASTNQTSMYLCASTSGGDEKLFFGSGTQLSVL.

The genes are TRBV29-1 and TRBJ2-5, with 11 bases fitting TRBD2. Germline CDR1 is SQVTM and CDR2 is ANQGSEA. CDR3 length equals 14 residues. Trimming removed 4 bases from V and 1 base from J; junction bases left unmatched: 2. CDR3 bases: TGCAGCGTTGGAGGGACTAGCGGCCAAGAGACCCAGTACTTC. Translating gives CSVGGTSGQETQYF.

The chain links TRBV7-8 to TRBJ2-1; TRBD2 matches at 11 bases. CDR1 is SGHVS and CDR2 is FQNEAQ in the germline V gene. This CDR3 region has 18 residues. V shed 2 bases, J shed 7 bases, and the junction held 13 bases outside the gene matches. CDR3 sequence (DNA): TGTGCCAGCAGCTTAAGAGGGGGAACTAGCGGGAGAGGTAATGAGCAGTTCTTC. Translated, it gives CASSLRGGTSGRGNEQFF.

This clone came up once. CDR3 in amino acids: CASSQSYEVGFTDTQYF. DNA for the CDR3: TGCGCCAGCAGTCAAAGTTATGAGGTAGGTTTCACAGATACGCAGTATTTT. The chain links TRBV23-1 to TRBJ2-3; D not certain. TRBV23-1 carries the ORF label, with uncertain function. V dropped 2 bases and J dropped 2 bases, with 17 bases sitting between them. The CDR3 contains 17 residues.